This T cell receptor (beta chain) was documented in a study of T cell repertoires in cytomegalovirus infection. Study-level information: Recently described HLA-C-restricted plus well-studied HLA-B-restricted CMV epitopes were used. It was the public TCR beta signatures that indicated both CMV infection and matching HLA type. Study results and caveats: CMV-specific TCR beta clonotypes restricted by HLA-C were the ones dominating the ex vivo response. Cumulated frequencies of public TCR beta families served to identify carriers of CMV plus the relevant HLA.

One entry per CDR3 protein, called by TCRdb with MiXCR from the reads. The table lists 650,000 to 900,000 distinct CDR3 sequences, roughly 28% of them singletons, with around 12% in the top ten. With respect to this clonotype: The target antigen is unknown.

The sequence was obtained from a human donor in good health (CMV status not recorded). Some clones in this sample may be carry-over from other donors' samples. The sample here was cultured CD8+ T cells from PBMCs, taken from culture after CMV antigen stimulation.

CDR3 residues: CASSQERERDQPQHF. In nucleotides, the CDR3 is TGCGCCAGCAGCCAAGAGAGGGAAAGGGATCAGCCCCAGCATTTT. The V and J genes are TRBV4-3 and TRBJ1-5, with D uncertain. Germline-derived CDR1 and CDR2 are LGHNA and YSLEER. The CDR3 consists of 15 residues. The ends were cut back, 0 bases at V and 5 bases at J, with 11 bases in the middle.